This T cell receptor beta chain was identified in a study of cytomegalovirus exposure and HLA in healthy donors. V was shortened by 4 bases and J by 2 bases, with 13 bases between the two germline ends. Germline assignment: CDR1 SGHVS and CDR2 FQNEAQ. The CDR3 runs 15 residues. As concerns this clone: The target antigen is unknown.

The study ran its PCR with 60 Vbeta and 13 Jbeta primers. TCRdb's copy holds only in-frame clones and misses some; the assay was immunoSEQ multiplex PCR. The sample consists of 100,000 to 150,000 clones, roughly 88% of them appearing once. Study results and caveats: In an earlier analysis, productive rearrangement rates for most beta V segments clustered near 87% or 30%. With later analysis, a missense DCLRE1C variant became linked to TCR beta V- and J-gene trimming.

The sequence was obtained from a boy younger than 18 in good health and CMV-seronegative. This chain connects TRBV7-8 to TRBJ2-3; tentative D call: TRBD2 (5 bases). Sequenced input: PBMCs. The CDR3: CASSSDEGHTDTQYF. Written as DNA, the CDR3 is TGTGCCAGCAGCTCCGATGAGGGCCACACAGATACGCAGTATTTT.